These 4 T cell receptor beta chains share one sample of origin, sequenced in a study of blood T cell repertoires in COVID-19. Using immunoSEQ multiplex PCR, the repertoire was profiled, and TCRdb retains in-frame clones only, with some absent. The data hold about 260,000 clones, with around 89% observed a single time. The sample taken for sequencing was PBMCs or T cells enriched from blood (not recorded which). These receptors all stem from a woman aged 40 to 50 with acute COVID-19.

The chain employs TRBV19 and TRBJ1-5; D is unclear. V shed 5 bases and J shed 11 bases, with 16 bases lying between them. This CDR3 region has 13 residues. Germline loops: CDR1 LNHDA, CDR2 SQIVND (reference sequence). CDR3 nucleotide sequence: TGTGCCAGTAGTCAACTGATCCCTGCGGCCCAGCATTTT. Its translation is CASSQLIPAAQHF.

The chain employs TRBV7-8 and TRBJ2-7; maybe TRBD1 (5 bases). Per germline, CDR1 SGHVS and CDR2 FQNEAQ. This CDR3 region has 13 residues. Trimming removed 5 bases from V and 6 bases from J, with 14 bases in between. CDR3 region: CASSQTQGSEQYV. CDR3 nucleotide sequence: TGTGCCAGCAGCCAGACTCAGGGTTCCGAGCAGTACGTC.

This chain joins TRBV19 and TRBJ1-1; 7 positions match TRBD1. In germline, CDR1 is LNHDA, CDR2 SQIVND (reference sequence). The CDR3 length is 13 residues. With V trimmed by 7 bases and J by 13 bases, 15 bases remained unmatched. The CDR3 here is CASTPGQVPGGFF. The DNA for the CDR3 is TGTGCCAGTACCCCCGGACAGGTCCCGGGTGGTTTCTTT.

The chain carries TRBV9 and TRBJ1-1; 8 bases align to TRBD1. Germline assignment: CDR1 SGDLS and CDR2 YYNGEE. V lost 2 bases and J lost 2; bases outside the gene matches: 2. The CDR3 has 14 residues. CDR3 in amino acids: CASSVTGVNTEAFF. The CDR3 DNA is TGTGCCAGCAGCGTGACAGGGGTTAACACTGAAGCTTTCTTT.